These 19 T cell receptor beta chains were all obtained from the same sample, sequenced in a study of T cells expressing NK-cell markers. TCRdb reprocessed the 5' RACE reads and stores each CDR3 protein as one record, lacking DNA. Reported are roughly 280,000 distinct CDR3 sequences; the ten largest clones contain about 0.4%. Sequencing used blood T cells: a sorted CD56 or NKG2C T cell subset, CD4+ or CD8+ T cells, or bulk PBMC T cells (not recorded which). The origin of the receptors is a man in his late teens or twenties in good health.

This rearrangement joins TRBV10-3 to TRBJ2-1; TCRdb's D call, TRBD2, is unchecked because there is no DNA. Per germline, CDR1 ENHRY and CDR2 SYGVKD. CDR3 size: 15 residues. The CDR3 loop is CAISESSGRPNEQFF.

This rearrangement joins TRBV12-3 or TRBV12-4 to TRBJ2-5; TCRdb returns TRBD2, unconfirmable since there is no DNA. CDR3 length: 16 amino acids. CDR3 protein: CASSPGVAGVGETQYF.

The chain carries TRBV27 and TRBJ2-1; the TCRdb D gene call, TRBD2, has no DNA to confirm it. CDR1 and CDR2 (germline): MNHEY, SMNVEV (reference sequence). This CDR3 has 16 residues. This chain's CDR3 is CASRTIAGGPRNEQFF.

The V and J genes are TRBV6-4 and TRBJ2-1; TCRdb's assignment of TRBD1 cannot be checked, as there is no DNA. Germline values: CDR1 MRHNA, CDR2 SNTAGT. The CDR3 runs to 14 residues. The CDR3 sequence: CASLWGERGYEQFF.

This chain joins TRBV29-1 and TRBJ2-5; with no DNA, the TCRdb D assignment of TRBD1 cannot be verified. The CDR3 totals 13 residues. Germline V gives CDR1 SQVTM, CDR2 ANQGSEA. CDR3 protein: CSVGRTVQETQYF.

This chain joins TRBV20-1 and TRBJ2-1; checking the TCRdb D call of TRBD2 is not possible without DNA. Germline values: CDR1 DFQATT, CDR2 SNEGSKA (reference sequence). CDR3 size: 17 residues. CDR3 loop: CSAGTLAGIGSDNEQFF.

The genes are TRBV6-5 and TRBJ2-2. This CDR3 has 16 amino acids. Germline V CDR1 and CDR2: MNHEY, SVGAGI. Here the CDR3 reads CASSYPATLLTGELFF.

This chain connects TRBV20-1 to TRBJ2-1; the TCRdb call, TRBD2, lacks DNA for checking. The CDR3 runs to 14 residues. Germline assignment: CDR1 DFQATT and CDR2 SNEGSKA (reference sequence). CDR3 sequence reads: CSAGQSGDLNEQFF.

The chain employs TRBV12-3 or TRBV12-4 and TRBJ2-2. CDR3 length: 14 residues. CDR3 sequence: CASSLGVLTGELFF.

The rearrangement uses TRBV5-6 and TRBJ1-4. The CDR3 spans 15 residues. Germline CDR1 reads SGHDT; CDR2 reads YYEEEE. The CDR3 region is CASSLESRINEKLFF.

The chain has TRBV10-3 and TRBJ2-1; lacking DNA, the TRBD2 call made by TCRdb goes unchecked. The germline V gene encodes CDR1 ENHRY and CDR2 SYGVKD. CDR3 length: 13 amino acids. The CDR3 sequence: CAILSGYDNEQFF.

This CDR3 reads CSAPRLAGGHTGELFF. The V call is TRBV20-1, the J call TRBJ2-2; TCRdb selects TRBD2, and the lack of DNA leaves this call unchecked. In germline, CDR1 is DFQATT, CDR2 SNEGSKA (reference sequence). The CDR3 extends over 16 amino acids.

The chain has TRBV12-3 or TRBV12-4 and TRBJ1-1. This CDR3 spans 16 amino acids. This CDR3 reads CASSLTQALKNTEAFF.

The chain is built from TRBV7-2 and TRBJ2-3. Germline CDR1 and CDR2: SGHTA and FQGNSA. The CDR3 is 15 amino acids. CDR3 amino acids: CASSLSGRSVDTQYF.

The chain combines TRBV20-1 with TRBJ1-1. This CDR3 spans 14 amino acids. Germline values: CDR1 DFQATT, CDR2 SNEGSKA (reference sequence). This CDR3 reads CSARDPGSATEAFF.

This chain's CDR3 is CATSRDSERGTDTQYF. The rearrangement links TRBV15 to TRBJ2-3; TCRdb's D call of TRBD2 is untestable without DNA. The CDR3 has 16 residues. Per germline, CDR1 LNHNV and CDR2 YYDKDF (reference sequence).

V and J are TRBV11-2 and TRBJ2-7; checking the TCRdb D call of TRBD2 is not possible without DNA. The CDR3 is made up of 17 amino acids. Germline CDR1 SGHAT, CDR2 FQNNGV. The CDR3 sequence is CASSLGESLAGGYEQYF.

The chain couples TRBV28 to TRBJ1-2; TCRdb indicates TRBD1, and absent DNA this call remains unverified. CDR1 and CDR2 from the germline V gene are MDHEN and SYDVKM. The CDR3 is 13 amino acids. CDR3 in amino acids: CASSRQGNYGYTF.

The rearrangement uses TRBV12-3 or TRBV12-4 and TRBJ1-2. There are 12 residues in the CDR3. The CDR3 loop reads CASSIRAYGYTF.